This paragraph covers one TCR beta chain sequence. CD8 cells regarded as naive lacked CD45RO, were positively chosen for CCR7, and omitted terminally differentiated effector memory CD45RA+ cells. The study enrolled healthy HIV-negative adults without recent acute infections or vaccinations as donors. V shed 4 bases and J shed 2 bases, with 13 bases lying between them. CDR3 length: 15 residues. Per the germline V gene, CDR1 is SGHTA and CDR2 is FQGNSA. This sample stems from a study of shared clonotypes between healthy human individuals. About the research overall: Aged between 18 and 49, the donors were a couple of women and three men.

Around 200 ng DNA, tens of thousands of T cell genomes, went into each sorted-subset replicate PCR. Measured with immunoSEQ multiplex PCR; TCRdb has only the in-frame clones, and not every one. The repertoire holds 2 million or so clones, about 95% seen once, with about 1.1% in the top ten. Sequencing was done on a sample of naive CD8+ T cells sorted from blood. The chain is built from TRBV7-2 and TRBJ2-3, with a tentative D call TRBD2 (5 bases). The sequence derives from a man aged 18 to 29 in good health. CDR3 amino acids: CASSYKPGTTDTQYF. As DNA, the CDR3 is TGTGCCAGCAGCTACAAACCGGGAACCACAGATACGCAGTATTTT.